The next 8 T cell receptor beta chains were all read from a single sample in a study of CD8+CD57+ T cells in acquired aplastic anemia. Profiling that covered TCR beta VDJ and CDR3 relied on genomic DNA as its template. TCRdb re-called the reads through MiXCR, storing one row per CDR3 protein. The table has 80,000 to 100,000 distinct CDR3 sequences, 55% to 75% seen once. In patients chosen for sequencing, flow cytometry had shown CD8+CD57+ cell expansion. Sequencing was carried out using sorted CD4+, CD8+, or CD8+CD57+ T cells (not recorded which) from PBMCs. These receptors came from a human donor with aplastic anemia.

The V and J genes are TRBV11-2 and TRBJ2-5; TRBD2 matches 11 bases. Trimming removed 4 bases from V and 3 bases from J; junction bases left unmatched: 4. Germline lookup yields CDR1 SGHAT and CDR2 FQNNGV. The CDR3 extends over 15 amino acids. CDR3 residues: CASSYGTSGKETQYF. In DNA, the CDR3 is TGTGCCAGCAGCTACGGGACTAGCGGCAAAGAGACCCAGTACTTC.

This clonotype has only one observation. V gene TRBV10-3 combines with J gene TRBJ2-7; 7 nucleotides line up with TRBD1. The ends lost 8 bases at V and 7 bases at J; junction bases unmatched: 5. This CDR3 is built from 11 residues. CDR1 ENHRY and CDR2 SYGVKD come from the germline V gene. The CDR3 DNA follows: TGTGCCATCGGGACAGTTAAAGAGCAGTACTTC. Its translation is CAIGTVKEQYF.

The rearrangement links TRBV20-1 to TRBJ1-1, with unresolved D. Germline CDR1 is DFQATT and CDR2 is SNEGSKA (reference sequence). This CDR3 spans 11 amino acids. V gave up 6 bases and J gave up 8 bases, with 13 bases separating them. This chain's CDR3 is CSAAIGSEAFF. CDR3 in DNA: TGCAGTGCCGCGATTGGATCCGAAGCTTTCTTT.

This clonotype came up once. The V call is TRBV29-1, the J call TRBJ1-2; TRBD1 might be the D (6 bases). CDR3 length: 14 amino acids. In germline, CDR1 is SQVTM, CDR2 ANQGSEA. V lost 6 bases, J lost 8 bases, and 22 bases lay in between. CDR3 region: CSVVPAGGAGGYTF. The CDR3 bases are TGCAGCGTCGTGCCAGCTGGGGGGGCCGGGGGCTACACCTTC.

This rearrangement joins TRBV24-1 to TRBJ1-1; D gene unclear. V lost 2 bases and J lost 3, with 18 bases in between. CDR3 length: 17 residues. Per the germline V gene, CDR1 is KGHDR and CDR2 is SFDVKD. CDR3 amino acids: CATSDSTGLKRDTEAFF. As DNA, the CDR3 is TGTGCCACCAGTGATTCGACTGGATTAAAAAGGGACACTGAAGCTTTCTTT.

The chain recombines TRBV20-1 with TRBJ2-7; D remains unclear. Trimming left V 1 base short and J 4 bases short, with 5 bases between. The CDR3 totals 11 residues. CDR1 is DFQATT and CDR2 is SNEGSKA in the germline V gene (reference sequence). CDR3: CSARGIYEQYF. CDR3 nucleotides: TGCAGTGCTAGAGGGATTTACGAGCAGTACTTC.

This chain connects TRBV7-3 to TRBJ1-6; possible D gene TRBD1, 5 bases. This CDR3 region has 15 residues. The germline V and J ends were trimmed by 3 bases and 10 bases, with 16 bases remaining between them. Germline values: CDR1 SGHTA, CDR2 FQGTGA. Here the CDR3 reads CASSLSGGTDSPLHF. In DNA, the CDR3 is TGTGCCAGCAGCTTGTCGGGGGGTACGGACTCACCCCTCCACTTT.

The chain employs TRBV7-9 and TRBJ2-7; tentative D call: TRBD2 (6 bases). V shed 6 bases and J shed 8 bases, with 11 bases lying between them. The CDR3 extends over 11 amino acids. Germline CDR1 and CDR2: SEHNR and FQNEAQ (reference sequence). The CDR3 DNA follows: TGTGCCAGCAGTTCAGGCGGGAAGCAGTACTTC. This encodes CASSSGGKQYF.